This T cell receptor beta chain was identified in a study of T cells after yellow fever vaccination. Findings and caveats of the study: Subsequent to the booster, the majority of primary-vaccination clones reappeared (96% CD4, 85% to 90% CD8). It was a weaker secondary response, yet one that peaked faster, at day 5 versus 15. Few clonotypes appeared in both CD4 and CD8 compartments.

Conversion of TCR transcripts into cDNA relied on 5'RACE template switching, which added a universal primer site and UMIs. TCRdb redid the calling of the 5' RACE reads with MiXCR, one entry per CDR3 protein. The profile covers more than 350,000 distinct CDR3 sequences, with under 14% appearing a single time and more than 15% taken by the ten largest. This clonotype was found a few times. Its specificity is not known. Losses at the gene ends were 3 bases for V and 8 bases for J; bases not matched to a gene: 8. Per germline, CDR1 MGHRA and CDR2 YSYEKL. CDR3 size: 14 residues. This TCR derives from a man between 18 and 35 years old who received the YFV17D yellow fever vaccine. The sample consisted of PBMCs, taken on the day of the first yellow fever vaccination. The chain joins TRBV4-1 to TRBJ1-2; 8 bases map to TRBD1. For the CDR3, the DNA is TGCGCCAGCAGCCATCACTGGACAGGGCAGGGCTACACCTTC. It specifies CASSHHWTGQGYTF.